This record concerns one TCR beta chain sequence. Antigen: not known. The final CDR3 position lacks the conserved phenylalanine or tryptophan, pointing to a likely read error. This sample is drawn from a study of tumor-infiltrating lymphocytes in primary liver carcinoma. Overall study context: The tumors ranged from roughly 4.2 to 11 cm across and fell within stage T1-T3 N0M0. Findings and caveats of the study: Tumor-adjacent and tumor-blood pairs displayed less overlap than did pairs of tumor regions. Tumor tissue displayed a significantly greater top-250-clone fraction than blood (p = 0.039).

The template, about 510 ng total RNA, yielded TCR beta cDNA made with a constant-region primer. What produced the TCR beta libraries was three nested multiplex PCR rounds using slightly modified ARM-PCR. Each of the first two PCR rounds ran approximately 11 cycles with TRBV1-TRBV30 forward and C-beta reverse primers. TCRdb processed the multiplex PCR reads anew with MiXCR; each CDR3 protein has one entry. This table holds roughly 120,000 distinct CDR3 sequences, around two thirds found once. The roughly 18-32 mg bulk tissue piece was not sorted before simultaneous RNA and DNA extraction. Per germline, CDR1 SQVTM and CDR2 ANQGSEA. The CDR3 extends over 14 amino acids. V gave up 4 bases and J gave up 4 bases, with 16 bases separating them.

The TCR comes from a woman aged 60 to 75 with primary liver carcinoma and hepatitis B virus infection. V and J are TRBV29-1 and TRBJ2-5; perhaps TRBD2 as D (6 bases). Sequencing used liver tumor tissue from sampling region 1. The subset: tumor region T1, superior pole. In DNA, the CDR3 is TGCAGCGTTGCGGCAGCGGGTGCCATAGAGACCCAGTACCTC. Translating it yields CSVAAAGAIETQYL.